This T cell receptor (beta chain) was documented in a study of technical replicates of blood from a handful of donors. CDR1 is SGHAT and CDR2 is FQNNGV in the germline V gene. The V end was cut by 1 base, the J end by 6 bases, with 6 bases between. The CDR3 is 12 amino acids. Measured with immunoSEQ multiplex PCR; TCRdb has only the in-frame clones, and not every one. The data show around 92,000 clones, about 94% seen once. Sequencing input: T cells isolated from PBMCs. This receptor was obtained from a human donor in good health. J is TRBJ1-1 and V is TRBV11-2, with D uncertain. The CDR3: CASSLAGSEAFF. The CDR3 nucleotides read TGTGCCAGCAGCTTAGCCGGGTCTGAAGCTTTCTTT.